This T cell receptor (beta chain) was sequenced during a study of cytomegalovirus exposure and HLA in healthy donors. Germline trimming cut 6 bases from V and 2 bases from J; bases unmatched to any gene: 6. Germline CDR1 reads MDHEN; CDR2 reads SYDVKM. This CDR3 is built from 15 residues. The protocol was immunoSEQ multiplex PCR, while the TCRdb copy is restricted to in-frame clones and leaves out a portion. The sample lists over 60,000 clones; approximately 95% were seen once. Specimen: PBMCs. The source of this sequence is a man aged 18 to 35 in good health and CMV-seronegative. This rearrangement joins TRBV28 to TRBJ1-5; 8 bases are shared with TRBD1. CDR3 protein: CASRRDRFGNQPQHF. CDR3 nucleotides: TGTGCCAGCAGAAGGGACAGGTTTGGCAATCAGCCCCAGCATTTT.